A single sample gave rise to the 30 T cell receptor beta chains below, sequenced in a study of blood T cell repertoires in COVID-19. The data were produced by immunoSEQ multiplex PCR, yet TCRdb's version contains in-frame clones alone and is incomplete. Of some 260,000 clones listed, approximately 85% are singletons. The sequencing sample was made of peripheral blood. The receptors originated from a human donor in a cohort sampled during active COVID-19.

J is TRBJ2-7 and V is TRBV7-2, with D possibly TRBD2 on 6 matching bases. The CDR3 length is 14 residues. V shed 3 bases and J shed 4 bases, with 13 bases lying between them. Per the germline V gene, CDR1 is SGHTA and CDR2 is FQGNSA. The CDR3 DNA reads TGTGCCAGCAGCTTGGGGGGTATGGGTTACGAGCAGTACTTC. Residues: CASSLGGMGYEQYF.

This chain connects TRBV6-5 to TRBJ2-7, with D possibly matching TRBD1 (6 bases). The CDR3 extends over 14 amino acids. Trimming shortened V by 4 bases and J by 4 bases, and 14 bases separated the two germline ends. CDR1 and CDR2 from the germline V gene are MNHEY and SVGAGI. The CDR3 sequence is CASSFNREVYEQYF. For the CDR3, the DNA is TGTGCCAGCAGTTTTAACAGGGAAGTTTACGAGCAGTACTTC.

The CDR3 loop reads CATSRDQGQVNEKLFF. The CDR3 DNA follows: TGTGCCACCAGCAGAGATCAGGGTCAGGTTAATGAAAAACTGTTTTTT. The chain joins TRBV15 to TRBJ1-4; maybe TRBD1 (5 bases). Trimming left V 0 bases short and J 4 bases short, with 12 bases between. The CDR3 is 16 amino acids. The germline V gene encodes CDR1 LNHNV and CDR2 YYDKDF (reference sequence). Full variable domain (remainder filled in from reference TRBV15 and TRBJ1-4): DAMVIQNPRYQVTQFGKPVTLSCSQTLNHNVMYWYQQKSSQAPKLLFHYYDKDFNNEADTPDNFQSRRPNTSFCFLDIRSPGLGDTAMYLCATSRDQGQVNEKLFFGSGTQLSVL.

The DNA for the CDR3 is TGTGCCAGCAGCTTGGGAAGCGGGAGGGCCCAGTACGAGCAGTACTTC. Translating it yields CASSLGSGRAQYEQYF. The V call is TRBV5-4, the J call TRBJ2-7, with 10 bases matching TRBD2. This CDR3 region has 16 residues. The germline CDR1 and CDR2 sequences are SGHNT and YYREEE (reference sequence). The V and J ends lost 0 bases and 4 bases, in that order; junction bases with no gene match: 7.

This clone was detected a few times. CDR3 sequence: CASSPEGRDTEAFF. The DNA for the CDR3 is TGTGCCAGTAGTCCTGAGGGAAGGGACACTGAAGCTTTCTTT. This rearrangement joins TRBV19 to TRBJ1-1; D unclear. This CDR3 is built from 14 residues. Trimming pared 5 bases from V and 3 bases from J, leaving 13 bases between. Germline V gene sequence: CDR1 LNHDA, CDR2 SQIVND (reference sequence). The whole variable domain, filled in from reference TRBV19 and TRBJ1-1, reads DGGITQSPKYLFRKEGQNVTLSCEQNLNHDAMYWYRQDPGQGLRLIYYSQIVNDFQKGDIAEGYSVSREKKESFPLTVTSAQKNPTAFYLCASSPEGRDTEAFFGQGTRLTVV.

The chain has TRBV6-5 and TRBJ2-3; D gene unclear. The CDR3 is 13 residues long. CDR1 and CDR2 (germline): MNHEY, SVGAGI. V dropped 2 bases and J dropped 2 bases, with 5 bases sitting between them. In nucleotides, the CDR3 is TGTGCCAGCAGTTACGAGTACACAGATACGCAGTATTTT. As protein: CASSYEYTDTQYF.

This rearrangement joins TRBV4-3 to TRBJ2-7; 8 nucleotides align to TRBD2. Germline V gene data show CDR1 as LGHNA and CDR2 as YSLEER. Germline trimming cut 1 base from V and 0 bases from J; bases unmatched to any gene: 5. This CDR3 comprises 16 residues. CDR3 in amino acids: CASSQVGAGGSYEQYF. The CDR3 coding sequence is TGCGCCAGCAGCCAAGTTGGCGCGGGGGGCTCCTACGAGCAGTACTTC.

The V and J genes are TRBV14 and TRBJ2-2, with 8 positions matching TRBD1. Trimming removed 4 bases from V and 3 bases from J; junction bases left unmatched: 10. This CDR3 contains 17 residues. Germline CDR1 reads SGHDN; CDR2 reads FVKESK. DNA of the CDR3: TGTGCCAGCAGCCCTCTCTTGGGGACAGGAGACACCGGGGAGCTGTTTTTT. It codes for CASSPLLGTGDTGELFF.

The genes are TRBV19 and TRBJ1-1, with a possible D match to TRBD1 (5 bases). The V gene lost 5 bases and the J gene lost 11 bases, with 12 bases spanning the gap. Germline V gene lookup returns CDR1 LNHDA and CDR2 SQIVND (reference sequence). The CDR3 is 11 residues long. The CDR3 loop is CASSYRDLAFF. CDR3 DNA sequence: TGTGCCAGTAGTTACCGGGACTTGGCTTTCTTT.

The CDR3 coding sequence is TGTGCCAGCAGCTTAGAACAGGGGGCGCGTCGGGACACTGAAGCTTTCTTT. This codes for CASSLEQGARRDTEAFF. V usage is TRBV11-3 and J usage is TRBJ1-1; TRBD1 matches 9 bases. CDR1 is SGHNT, CDR2 YENEEA, per germline. Unmatched junction bases numbered 8, after V lost 0 bases and J lost 3 bases. This CDR3 region has 17 residues. Variable domain in full (rest from reference TRBV11-3 and TRBJ1-1): EAGVVQSPRYKIIEKKQPVAFWCNPISGHNTLYWYLQNLGQGPELLIRYENEEAVDDSQLPKDRFSAERLKGVDSTLKIQPAELGDSAVYLCASSLEQGARRDTEAFFGQGTRLTVV.

CDR3 residues: CASSSLAGGGYGYTF. Written as DNA, the CDR3 is TGTGCCAGCAGCTCTCTTGCAGGGGGTGGCTATGGCTACACCTTC. The chain couples TRBV5-4 to TRBJ1-2; 7 positions match TRBD1. CDR3 size: 15 residues. Per the germline V gene, CDR1 is SGHNT and CDR2 is YYREEE (reference sequence). Trimming at V came to 3 bases and at J to 4 bases, leaving 9 bases not matched to a gene.

J is TRBJ2-7 and V is TRBV28; TRBD2 agrees at 9 bases. The CDR3 totals 15 residues. Trimming removed 6 bases from V and 4 bases from J; junction bases left unmatched: 10. Germline loops: CDR1 MDHEN, CDR2 SYDVKM. CDR3 sequence reads: CASRSGGREGYEQYF. CDR3 nucleotides: TGTGCCAGCAGGTCTGGCGGGAGGGAGGGGTACGAGCAGTACTTC.

This chain links TRBV9 with TRBJ1-6; D might be TRBD1 (5 bases). Germline values: CDR1 SGDLS, CDR2 YYNGEE. V was pared by 5 bases and J by 6 bases, with 12 bases between. The CDR3 is 14 amino acids. CDR3 nucleotide sequence: TGTGCCAGCAGTTCACGACAGCTTAATTCACCCCTCCACTTT. This translates into CASSSRQLNSPLHF.

The gene calls are TRBV5-6 and TRBJ1-1; D perhaps matches TRBD1 (6 bases). The length of the CDR3 is 17 residues. V gave up 4 bases and J gave up 2 bases, with 21 bases separating them. Germline CDR1 and CDR2: SGHDT and YYEEEE. CDR3 nucleotides: TGTGCCAGCAGCCCGCGCGGGGGGCTATGGGAAAACACTGAAGCTTTCTTT. As protein: CASSPRGGLWENTEAFF. Supplemented by reference TRBV5-6 and TRBJ1-1, the full variable domain reads DAGVTQSPTHLIKTRGQQVTLRCSPKSGHDTVSWYQQALGQGPQFIFQYYEEEERQRGNFPDRFSGHQFPNYSSELNVNALLLGDSALYLCASSPRGGLWENTEAFFGQGTRLTVV.

This chain joins TRBV19 and TRBJ1-1; possible D gene TRBD1, 5 bases. The V gene lost 5 bases and the J gene lost 1 base, with 14 bases spanning the gap. CDR1 is LNHDA and CDR2 is SQIVND in the germline V gene (reference sequence). CDR3 length: 15 residues. The CDR3, as DNA: TGTGCCAGTAGTCTCGCGGGACCGAAGAACACTGAAGCTTTCTTT. Amino acids: CASSLAGPKNTEAFF.

The J gene is TRBJ2-1, the V gene TRBV5-8; TRBD2 matches at 11 bases. Germline CDR1 SGHTS, CDR2 YDEGEE. The CDR3 is 15 residues long. V shed 4 bases, J shed 3 bases, and the junction held 3 bases outside the gene matches. The CDR3 DNA sequence: TGTGCCAGCAGCCCCGGGACTAGCGGCTACAATGAGCAGTTCTTC. It yields the protein CASSPGTSGYNEQFF.

The chain uses TRBV6-2 or TRBV6-3 and TRBJ2-7, with TRBD2 matching over 7 bases. Germline loops: CDR1 MNHEY, CDR2 SVGEGT. The junction had 17 bases not matched to a gene; V was cut back by 6 bases and J by 6 bases. The CDR3 runs to 16 residues. The CDR3 nucleotides read TGTGCCAGCAGCCCCACCGTAGGACTAGAGCCCGGCGAGCAGTACTTC. This gives the protein CASSPTVGLEPGEQYF.

The chain is built from TRBV28 and TRBJ1-1, with 7 nucleotides matching TRBD1. With V trimmed by 4 bases and J by 10 bases, 12 bases remained unmatched. Germline CDR1 and CDR2: MDHEN and SYDVKM. The CDR3 has 14 residues. CDR3 DNA sequence: TGTGCCAGCAGTTACCCCGACAGGGCTCAGGGAGCTTTCTTT. As protein: CASSYPDRAQGAFF. Complete variable domain (other parts from reference TRBV28 and TRBJ1-1): DVKVTQSSRYLVKRTGEKVFLECVQDMDHENMFWYRQDPGLGLRLIYFSYDVKMKEKGDIPEGYSVSREKKERFSLILESASTNQTSMYLCASSYPDRAQGAFFGQGTRLTVV.

V usage is TRBV15 and J usage is TRBJ2-7, with 9 bases lining up with TRBD1. Germline CDR1 LNHNV, CDR2 YYDKDF (reference sequence). J was trimmed by 7 bases and V by 0 bases; bases with no gene match: 7. The CDR3 contains 15 residues. CDR3 amino acids: CATSRDRTGGREQYF. The CDR3 coding sequence is TGTGCCACCAGCAGAGATCGAACAGGGGGCCGGGAGCAGTACTTC.

V gene TRBV7-6 combines with J gene TRBJ1-4, with a possible D match to TRBD1 (5 bases). V was pared by 5 bases and J by 10 bases, with 17 bases between. The CDR3 length is 14 residues. CDR1 and CDR2 (germline): SGHVS, FNYEAQ. The CDR3 region is CASSPGHGPRKLFF. The CDR3 region has the DNA TGTGCCAGCAGCCCAGGACACGGCCCTCGAAAACTGTTTTTT.

This chain joins TRBV6-1 and TRBJ2-7; TRBD2 agrees at 10 bases. V lost 0 bases, J lost 4 bases, and 6 bases stayed unmatched. Germline V gives CDR1 MNHNS, CDR2 SASEGT. The CDR3 has 16 residues. This CDR3 is CASSEASPSGGYEQYF. Here the CDR3 DNA reads TGTGCCAGCAGTGAAGCGAGTCCTAGCGGGGGTTACGAGCAGTACTTC.

This clone was recorded only once. V usage is TRBV29-1 and J usage is TRBJ1-5, with D perhaps TRBD1 (5 bases). This CDR3 is built from 13 residues. In germline, CDR1 is SQVTM, CDR2 ANQGSEA. Trimming shortened V by 5 bases and J by 5 bases, and 13 bases separated the two germline ends. In DNA, the CDR3 is TGCAGCGTTATCTACGGGGGGGATCAGCCCCAGCATTTT. Translated, it gives CSVIYGGDQPQHF.

This clone has only a few counts. The chain links TRBV5-4 to TRBJ2-7; TRBD2 agrees at 11 bases. V trimming: 5 bases; J trimming: 9 bases; junction bases outside the gene matches: 13. This CDR3 has 15 residues. Germline V gives CDR1 SGHNT, CDR2 YYREEE (reference sequence). The chain's CDR3 is CASSLDLAGGLGQYF. In DNA, the CDR3 is TGTGCCAGCAGTCTCGATCTAGCGGGGGGCCTCGGGCAGTACTTC.

This chain joins TRBV5-1 and TRBJ2-7, with a weak D call TRBD1 (6 bases). This CDR3 has 13 amino acids. V lost 2 bases and J lost 6, with 12 bases in between. CDR1 and CDR2 (germline): SGHRS, YFSETQ. The CDR3 DNA sequence: TGCGCCAGCAGCTTTACAGGGTCCCGCGAGCAGTACTTC. This translates into CASSFTGSREQYF.

The chain carries TRBV3-1 (or the pseudogene TRBV3-2) and TRBJ2-7, with D maybe TRBD1 (5 bases). V lost 0 bases and J lost 6, with 15 bases in between. The germline gives CDR1 LGHDT, CDR2 YNNKEL (reference sequence). This CDR3 contains 15 residues. In DNA form, the CDR3 reads TGTGCCAGCAGCCAAGATGTGGCAGGGTTCCCCGAGCAGTACTTC. Amino acid sequence: CASSQDVAGFPEQYF.

The gene calls are TRBV7-7 and TRBJ2-2; D remains unclear. This CDR3 is 14 amino acids long. Germline CDR1 is SSHAT and CDR2 is FNYEAQ (reference sequence). Trimming pared 1 base from V and 4 bases from J, leaving 7 bases between. The DNA of the CDR3 is TGTGCCAGCAGCTTAGGGGCAACCACCGGGGAGCTGTTTTTT. Encoded protein: CASSLGATTGELFF.

The table lists this clone with a few counts. The genes are TRBV11-1 and TRBJ2-7; 8 bases match TRBD2. The CDR3 is 15 amino acids. Losses at the gene ends were 1 base for V and 6 bases for J; bases not matched to a gene: 8. Germline CDR1 and CDR2: SGHAT and FQDESV (reference sequence). This chain's CDR3 is CASSLGVSGTSEQYF. The CDR3 DNA reads TGTGCCAGCAGCTTAGGGGTTAGCGGGACGTCCGAGCAGTACTTC.

The chain employs TRBV19 and TRBJ1-5, with D possibly being TRBD1 (6 bases). V shed 7 bases and J shed 1 base, with 17 bases lying between them. Germline values: CDR1 LNHDA, CDR2 SQIVND (reference sequence). The CDR3 length is 16 residues. The CDR3 region has the DNA TGTGCCAGTAACCCCTACAGGGTTCCCAGCAATCAGCCCCAGCATTTT. It translates to CASNPYRVPSNQPQHF.

The rearrangement uses TRBV7-2 and TRBJ2-7; tentatively, D is TRBD2 (7 bases). This CDR3 spans 18 amino acids. The germline gives CDR1 SGHTA, CDR2 FQGNSA. The germline V and J ends were trimmed by 0 bases and 4 bases, with 22 bases remaining between them. In DNA, the CDR3 is TGTGCCAGCAGCTTAGCGCGGGAGACAGGTATAGTTTTTTACGAGCAGTACTTC. Protein sequence: CASSLARETGIVFYEQYF.

The chain employs TRBV7-8 and TRBJ2-7; TRBD2 matches 7 bases. Germline V lookup: CDR1 SGHVS, CDR2 FQNEAQ. With V trimmed by 5 bases and J by 4 bases, 14 bases remained unmatched. This CDR3 has 16 residues. CDR3 loop: CASSTTGGRSSYEQYF. The DNA of the CDR3 is TGTGCCAGCAGCACCACGGGGGGACGGAGTAGTTACGAGCAGTACTTC. The variable domain in full, completed from reference TRBV7-8 and TRBJ2-7, reads GAGVSQSPRYKVAKRGQDVALRCDPISGHVSLFWYQQALGQGPEFLTYFQNEAQLDKSGLPSDRFFAERPEGSVSTLKIQRTQQEDSAVYLCASSTTGGRSSYEQYFGPGTRLTVT.